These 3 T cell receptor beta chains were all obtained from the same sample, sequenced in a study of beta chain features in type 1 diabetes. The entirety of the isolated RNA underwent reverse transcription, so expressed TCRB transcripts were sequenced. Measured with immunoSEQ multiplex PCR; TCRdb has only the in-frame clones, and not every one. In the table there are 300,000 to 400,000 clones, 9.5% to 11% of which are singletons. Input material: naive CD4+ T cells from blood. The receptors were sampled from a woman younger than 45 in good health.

The CDR3: CASTNPSGHQETQYF. The CDR3 DNA sequence: TGCGCCAGTACAAACCCTAGCGGGCATCAAGAGACCCAGTACTTC. V and J are TRBV5-1 and TRBJ2-5, with 8 bases aligning to TRBD2. This CDR3 has 15 residues. V lost 8 bases to trimming and J lost 2 bases; unmatched junction nucleotides: 11. CDR1 is SGHRS and CDR2 is YFSETQ in the germline V gene.

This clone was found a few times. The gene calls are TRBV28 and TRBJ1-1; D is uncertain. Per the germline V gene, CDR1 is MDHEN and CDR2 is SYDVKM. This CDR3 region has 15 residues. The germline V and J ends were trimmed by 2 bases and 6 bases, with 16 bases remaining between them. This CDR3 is CASSLGWLGAAEAFF. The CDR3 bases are TGTGCCAGCAGTTTAGGGTGGTTGGGTGCGGCTGAAGCTTTCTTT.

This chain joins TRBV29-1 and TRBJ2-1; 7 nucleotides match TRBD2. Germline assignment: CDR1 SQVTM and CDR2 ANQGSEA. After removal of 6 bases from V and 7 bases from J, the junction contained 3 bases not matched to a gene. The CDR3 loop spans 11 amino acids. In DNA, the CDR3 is TGCAGCGTGGGAGGGAGGAATGAGCAGTTCTTC. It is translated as CSVGGRNEQFF.